Ten or more counts support the clone carrying this T cell receptor (beta chain). What it recognizes is unknown. This specimen belongs to a study of T cell repertoires in cytomegalovirus infection. Study details: From public TCR beta signatures came an indication of both CMV infection and matching HLA type. The study, taken as a whole, reports: The ex vivo response was dominated by HLA-C-restricted CMV-specific TCR beta clonotypes.

J gave up 5 bases and V 4 bases, and 8 bases lay outside the gene matches. This CDR3 has 15 residues. Germline V gene sequence: CDR1 SGHTA, CDR2 FQGNSA. TCRdb ran MiXCR on the reads and lists one entry per CDR3 protein. The data contain some 300,000 distinct CDR3 sequences, about 8.8% of them singletons. The sample taken for sequencing was PBMCs. This TCR derives from a human donor in good health (CMV status not recorded). Some clones in this sample may be carry-over from other donors' samples. The chain has TRBV7-2 and TRBJ1-2; TRBD1 agrees at 9 bases. This chain's CDR3 is CASSSGTGRGYGYTF. CDR3 coding DNA: TGTGCCAGCAGCTCCGGGACAGGGAGGGGATATGGCTACACCTTC. The variable domain in full, completed from reference TRBV7-2 and TRBJ1-2, reads GAGVSQSPSNKVTEKGKDVELRCDPISGHTALYWYRQSLGQGLEFLIYFQGNSAPDKSGLPSDRFSAERTGGSVSTLTIQRTQQEDSAVYLCASSSGTGRGYGYTFGSGTRLTVV.